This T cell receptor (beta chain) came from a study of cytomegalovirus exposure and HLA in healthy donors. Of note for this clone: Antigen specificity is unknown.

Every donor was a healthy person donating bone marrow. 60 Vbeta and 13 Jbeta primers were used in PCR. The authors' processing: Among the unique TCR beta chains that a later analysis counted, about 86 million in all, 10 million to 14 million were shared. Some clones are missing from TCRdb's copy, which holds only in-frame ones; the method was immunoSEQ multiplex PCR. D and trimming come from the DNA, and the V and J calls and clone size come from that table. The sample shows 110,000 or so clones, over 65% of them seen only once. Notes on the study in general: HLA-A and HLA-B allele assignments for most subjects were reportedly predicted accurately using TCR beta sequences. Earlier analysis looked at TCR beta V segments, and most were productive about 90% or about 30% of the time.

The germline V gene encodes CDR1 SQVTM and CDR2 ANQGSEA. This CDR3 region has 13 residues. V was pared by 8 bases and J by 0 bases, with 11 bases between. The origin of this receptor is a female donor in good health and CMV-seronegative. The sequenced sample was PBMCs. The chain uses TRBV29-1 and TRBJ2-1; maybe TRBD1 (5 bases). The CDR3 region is CSSGHISYNEQFF. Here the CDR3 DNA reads TGCAGCTCAGGACATATCTCCTACAATGAGCAGTTCTTC.